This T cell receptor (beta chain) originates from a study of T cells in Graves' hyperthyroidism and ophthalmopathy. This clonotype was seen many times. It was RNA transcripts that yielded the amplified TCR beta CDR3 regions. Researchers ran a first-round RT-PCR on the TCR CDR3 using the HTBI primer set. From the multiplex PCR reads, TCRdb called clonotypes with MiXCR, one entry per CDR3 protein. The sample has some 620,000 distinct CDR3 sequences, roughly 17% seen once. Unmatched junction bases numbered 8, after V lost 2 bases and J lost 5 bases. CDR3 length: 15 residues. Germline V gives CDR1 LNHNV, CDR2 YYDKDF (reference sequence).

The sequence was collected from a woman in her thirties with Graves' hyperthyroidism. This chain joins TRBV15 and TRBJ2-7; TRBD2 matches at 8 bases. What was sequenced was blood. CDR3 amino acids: CATSRPTSGSHEQYF. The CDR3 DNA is TGTGCCACCAGCAGACCAACCAGCGGGAGCCACGAGCAGTACTTC.